The 19 T cell receptor beta chains below come from one sample, sequenced in a study of cytomegalovirus exposure and HLA in healthy donors. Here immunoSEQ multiplex PCR was the method, and the copy in TCRdb shows in-frame clones only, minus some. The sample gives about 330,000 clones, around 87% of which show up once; roughly 1.2% is in the top ten. Sample: PBMCs. The receptors were gathered from a woman between 25 and 40 years old in good health and CMV-seropositive.

The CDR3 DNA reads TGTGCCAGCAGCCGTGAGCGGGGGCAAGAGACCCAGTACTTC. Its translation is CASSRERGQETQYF. The chain links TRBV2 to TRBJ2-5, with 8 bases that match TRBD2. V was pared by 6 bases and J by 2 bases, with 5 bases of the junction left unmatched. This CDR3 comprises 14 residues. Germline V lookup: CDR1 SNHLY, CDR2 FYNNEI.

This chain uses TRBV5-1 with TRBJ1-2; D not certain. Germline lookup yields CDR1 SGHRS and CDR2 YFSETQ. The CDR3 runs 14 residues. The V and J ends lost 6 bases and 2 bases respectively, with 14 bases between them. In DNA, the CDR3 is TGCGCCAGCAACCCTATCGGCAGAAACTATGGCTACACCTTC. It translates to CASNPIGRNYGYTF.

The chain recombines TRBV5-1 with TRBJ1-1; D not certain. Trimming stripped 1 base from V and 2 bases from J, with 9 bases between. The CDR3 runs to 14 residues. Germline V gene lookup returns CDR1 SGHRS and CDR2 YFSETQ. The CDR3 here is CASSLSLPNTEAFF. The CDR3 nucleotides are TGCGCCAGCAGCTTGTCCCTGCCCAACACTGAAGCTTTCTTT.

V usage is TRBV9 and J usage is TRBJ2-3, with D unclear. The CDR3 runs 14 residues. Germline lookup yields CDR1 SGDLS and CDR2 YYNGEE. V gave up 3 bases and J gave up 1 base, with 9 bases separating them. CDR3 in DNA: TGTGCCAGCAGCGCCTCCGGACGCACAGATACGCAGTATTTT. This gives the protein CASSASGRTDTQYF.

The chain joins TRBV13 to TRBJ2-7; weak D call: TRBD1 (5 bases). V was cut by 2 bases and J by 2 bases, with 10 bases left in between. The CDR3 sequence is 14 residues long. Germline-derived CDR1 and CDR2 are PRHDT and FYEKMQ (reference sequence). The DNA of the CDR3 is TGTGCCAGCAGCTTACATGACAGTCCCTACGAGCAGTACTTC. It yields the protein CASSLHDSPYEQYF.

The chain joins TRBV30 to TRBJ2-1; D not resolved. The CDR3 spans 11 residues. CDR1 GTSNPN and CDR2 SVGIG come from the germline V gene (reference sequence). The ends were cut back, 5 bases at V and 7 bases at J, with 9 bases in the middle. The CDR3 DNA sequence: TGTGCCTGGGGCCAGGTGAATGAGCAGTTCTTC. It codes for CAWGQVNEQFF.

CDR3: CASSIGLAGAGETQYF. CDR3 sequence (DNA): TGTGCCAGCAGCATCGGACTAGCGGGAGCAGGGGAGACCCAGTACTTC. This chain joins TRBV9 and TRBJ2-5; 13 positions match TRBD2. Germline lookup yields CDR1 SGDLS and CDR2 YYNGEE. The CDR3 is 16 residues long. V lost 4 bases and J lost 5; bases outside the gene matches: 8. Full variable domain (missing parts from reference TRBV9 and TRBJ2-5): DSGVTQTPKHLITATGQRVTLRCSPRSGDLSVYWYQQSLDQGLQFLIQYYNGEERAKGNILERFSAQQFPDLHSELNLSSLELGDSALYFCASSIGLAGAGETQYFGPGTRLLVL.

The rearrangement joins TRBV4-2 to TRBJ2-1, with 7 positions matching TRBD1. Germline CDR1 is LGHNA and CDR2 is YNFKEQ. V gave up 2 bases and J gave up 1 base; unmatched junction bases: 8. The CDR3 runs 17 residues. The CDR3: CASSQNTGTDSYNEQFF. The CDR3, as DNA: TGTGCCAGCAGCCAAAACACCGGGACAGATTCCTACAATGAGCAGTTCTTC.

This clone was counted a single time. The V gene is TRBV28, the J gene TRBJ1-5; D uncertain. The germline gives CDR1 MDHEN, CDR2 SYDVKM. V gave up 1 base and J gave up 3 bases, with 16 bases separating them. This CDR3 is 17 amino acids long. The CDR3 nucleotides are TGTGCCAGCAGTTTATTCCCTCCGTGGGCCTCCAATCAGCCCCAGCATTTT. Translation gives CASSLFPPWASNQPQHF.

The CDR3 is CASSPDRGGDQPQHF. DNA of the CDR3: TGTGCCAGCTCACCAGACAGGGGGGGCGATCAGCCCCAGCATTTT. This sequence joins TRBV18 and TRBJ1-5; TRBD1 aligns across 9 bases. Trimming at V came to 2 bases and at J to 5 bases, leaving 4 bases not matched to a gene. Germline CDR1 is KGHSH and CDR2 is LQKENI. The CDR3 totals 15 residues.

This clone was observed once. J is TRBJ2-3 and V is TRBV5-6; D is perhaps TRBD1 or TRBD2 (6 bases each). CDR1 SGHDT and CDR2 YYEEEE come from the germline V gene. CDR3 size: 14 residues. V gave up 4 bases and J gave up 5 bases, with 14 bases separating them. The CDR3 DNA sequence: TGTGCCAGCAGCGGGGGGCAATCCTTAGATACGCAGTATTTT. Encoded protein: CASSGGQSLDTQYF.

The V call is TRBV19, the J call TRBJ2-7; 9 bases map to TRBD2. The CDR3 spans 14 residues. The germline gives CDR1 LNHDA, CDR2 SQIVND (reference sequence). V trimming: 4 bases; J trimming: 5 bases; junction bases outside the gene matches: 6. The CDR3 region has the DNA TGTGCCAGTAGTAGACTAGCGGTAGTCCACGAGCAGTACTTC. Protein: CASSRLAVVHEQYF.

This clone appeared once. This rearrangement joins TRBV30 to TRBJ1-1; no firm D call. CDR3 size: 16 residues. CDR1 GTSNPN and CDR2 SVGIG come from the germline V gene (reference sequence). V dropped 2 bases and J dropped 0 bases, with 16 bases sitting between them. The CDR3 nucleotides read TGTGCCTGGAGTCCCAACCGCGTGACCATGAACACTGAAGCTTTCTTT. Translated: CAWSPNRVTMNTEAFF. Full variable domain (remainder filled in from reference TRBV30 and TRBJ1-1): SQTIHQWPATLVQPVGSPLSLECTVEGTSNPNLYWYRQAAGRGLQLLFYSVGIGQISSEVPQNLSASRPQDRQFILSSKKLLLSDSGFYLCAWSPNRVTMNTEAFFGQGTRLTVV.

The J gene is TRBJ2-1, the V gene TRBV27, with D perhaps matching TRBD2 (6 bases). CDR1 and CDR2 from the germline V gene are MNHEY and SMNVEV (reference sequence). V was shortened by 6 bases and J by 9 bases, with 18 bases between the two germline ends. This CDR3 has 14 amino acids. CDR3 residues: CASSIVDRGVEQFF. The CDR3 DNA sequence: TGTGCCAGCAGCATCGTCGACCGCGGGGTTGAGCAGTTCTTC.

The gene calls are TRBV30 and TRBJ1-5; unclear D gene. Trimming took off 0 bases at V and 4 bases at J, with 7 bases between the two ends. This CDR3 has 13 amino acids. Germline CDR1 reads GTSNPN; CDR2 reads SVGIG (reference sequence). The CDR3 loop reads CAWSVMGNQPQHF. The CDR3 region has the DNA TGTGCCTGGAGTGTTATGGGGAATCAGCCCCAGCATTTT.

V gene TRBV28 combines with J gene TRBJ1-2, with 7 positions matching TRBD1. Germline-derived CDR1 and CDR2 are MDHEN and SYDVKM. Trimming cost V 4 bases and J 8 bases; bases outside gene matches: 10. This CDR3 contains 14 residues. The DNA for the CDR3 is TGTGCCAGCAGTTCCCGACAGGGCACGGGAGGCTACACCTTC. Amino acid sequence: CASSSRQGTGGYTF.

V gene TRBV13 combines with J gene TRBJ2-1; the match to TRBD2 covers 13 bases. The J segment lost 5 bases and the V segment lost 6 bases, leaving 4 bases of the junction unmatched. Germline CDR1 is PRHDT and CDR2 is FYEKMQ (reference sequence). This CDR3 has 15 amino acids. CDR3 DNA: TGTGCCAGCAGTTACGGACTAGCGGGGGACAATGAGCAGTTCTTC. It encodes CASSYGLAGDNEQFF.

The chain joins TRBV27 to TRBJ2-5; TRBD1 agrees at 7 bases. CDR3 length: 14 residues. J lost 9 bases, V lost 7 bases, and 14 bases had no gene match. Looked up from germline, CDR1 is MNHEY and CDR2 is SMNVEV (reference sequence). The CDR3 loop reads CASKPTGFFGSQYF. DNA for the CDR3: TGTGCCAGCAAACCGACAGGGTTTTTTGGGTCCCAGTACTTC.

A single count supports this clone. The V call is TRBV30, the J call TRBJ1-6, with D tentatively TRBD1 (6 bases). Germline assignment: CDR1 GTSNPN and CDR2 SVGIG (reference sequence). There are 13 residues in the CDR3. Between the trimmed V and J ends, which lost 2 bases and 8 bases, there was a span of 10 bases. CDR3 in amino acids: CAWSRPGDSPLHF. CDR3 bases: TGTGCCTGGAGTAGGCCAGGGGATTCACCCCTCCACTTT.